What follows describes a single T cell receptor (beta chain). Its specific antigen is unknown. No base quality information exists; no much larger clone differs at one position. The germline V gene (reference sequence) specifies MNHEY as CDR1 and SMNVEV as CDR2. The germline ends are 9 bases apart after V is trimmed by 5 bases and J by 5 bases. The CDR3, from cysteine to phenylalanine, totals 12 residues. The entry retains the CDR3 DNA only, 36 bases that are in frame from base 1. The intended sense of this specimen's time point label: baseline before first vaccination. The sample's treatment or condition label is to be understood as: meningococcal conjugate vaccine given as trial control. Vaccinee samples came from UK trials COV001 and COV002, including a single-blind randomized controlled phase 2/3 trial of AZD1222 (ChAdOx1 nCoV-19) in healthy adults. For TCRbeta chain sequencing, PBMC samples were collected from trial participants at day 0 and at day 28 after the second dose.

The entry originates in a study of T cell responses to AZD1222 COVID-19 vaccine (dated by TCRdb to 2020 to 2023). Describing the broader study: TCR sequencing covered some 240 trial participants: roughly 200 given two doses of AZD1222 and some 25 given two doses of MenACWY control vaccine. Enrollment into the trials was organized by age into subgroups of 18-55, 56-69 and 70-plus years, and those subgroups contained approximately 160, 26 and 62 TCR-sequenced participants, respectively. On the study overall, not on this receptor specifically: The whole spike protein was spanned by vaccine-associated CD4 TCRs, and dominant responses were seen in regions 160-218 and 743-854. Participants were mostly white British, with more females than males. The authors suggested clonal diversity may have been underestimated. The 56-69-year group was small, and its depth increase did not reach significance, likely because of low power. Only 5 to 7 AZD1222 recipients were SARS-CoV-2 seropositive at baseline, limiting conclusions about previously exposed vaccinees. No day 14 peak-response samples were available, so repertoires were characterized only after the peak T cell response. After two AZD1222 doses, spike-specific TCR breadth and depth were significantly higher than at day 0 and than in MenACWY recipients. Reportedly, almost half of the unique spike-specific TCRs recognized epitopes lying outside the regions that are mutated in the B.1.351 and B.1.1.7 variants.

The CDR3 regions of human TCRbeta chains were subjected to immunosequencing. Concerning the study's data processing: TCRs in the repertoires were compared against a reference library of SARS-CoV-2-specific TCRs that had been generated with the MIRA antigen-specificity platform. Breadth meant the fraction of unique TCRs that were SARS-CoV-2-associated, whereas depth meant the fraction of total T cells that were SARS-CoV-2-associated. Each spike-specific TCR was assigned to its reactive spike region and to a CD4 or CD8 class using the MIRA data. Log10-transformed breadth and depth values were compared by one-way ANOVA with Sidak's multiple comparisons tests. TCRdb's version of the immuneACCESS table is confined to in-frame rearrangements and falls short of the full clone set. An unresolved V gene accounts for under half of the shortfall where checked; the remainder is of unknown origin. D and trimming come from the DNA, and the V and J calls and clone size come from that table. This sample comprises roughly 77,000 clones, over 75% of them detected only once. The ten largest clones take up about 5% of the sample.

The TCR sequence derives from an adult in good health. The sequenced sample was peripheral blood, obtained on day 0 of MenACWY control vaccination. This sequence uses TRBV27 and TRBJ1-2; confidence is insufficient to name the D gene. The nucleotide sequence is TGTGCCAGCAGTCCGGGGAGGTATGGCTACACCTTC. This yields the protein CASSPGRYGYTF.